This T cell receptor beta chain was identified in a study of blood T cell repertoires in COVID-19 (dated by TCRdb to 2020 to 2021). Notes on the research overall: The collaborator samples originated in the United States, Italy and Spain and spanned the acute and convalescent phases of COVID-19. The prospective study material was composed of cDNA or gDNA derived from T cells, B-cell-depleted T cells, or PBMCs. Subjects who had been exposed to COVID-19, were actively infected with it, or had recovered from it provided the deeply sampled blood TCRbeta repertoires that made up the dataset. The repertoires were made available in a free public database intended to serve as a resource for research on the immune response to SARS-CoV-2. Samples came from the ongoing ImmuneRACE study (first 160 participants) plus 1,254 subjects from 6 global collaborators. Nearly every sample came with metadata listing a de-identified subject ID, COVID-19 status, age in years and sex. Where HLA class I and class II types were available, the types were taken from metadata supplied by the sample provider, not from assay-based typing.

TCRbeta CDR3 regions were amplified from genomic DNA by means of the immunoSEQ Assay, a bias-controlled multiplex PCR. The study's processing was this. Within the assay, amplification of reference gene primers was used to estimate how many nucleated cells each sample contained. To quantify the absolute abundance of each unique TCRbeta CDR3 rearrangement, sequence reads were collapsed and filtered. For each sample, productive Simpson clonality was calculated as the square root of Simpson's diversity index over productive rearrangements. TCRdb holds this immuneACCESS table with in-frame rearrangements only. Some clones are missing; in checked studies, unresolved V genes explain under half, and the rest has no known cause. Clone size and the V and J calls come from that table; the DNA yielded D and trimming. For this sample the table gives 120,000 or so clones, of which around 80% were detected only once. Approximately 2% of the sample goes to the ten largest clones.

The collaborating institutions used their own protocols to collect whole blood in K2EDTA tubes. For TCRbeta analysis, collaborators shipped samples as frozen whole blood, isolated PBMCs, or DNA extracted from either of those sample types. Concerning this clone: Its antigen is unknown. Base qualities are not recorded, but no much larger clone differs from it by a single base.

General findings and caveats noted by the study authors: The amount of clinical and demographic metadata varied by source and participant and was provided uncurated.

CDR1 and CDR2 (ENHRY, SYGVKD) derive from the germline V gene. Cut back by 5 bases and 8 bases, the V and J ends lie 24 bases apart. From cysteine to phenylalanine, the CDR3 is 17 amino acids long. The CDR3 DNA has 51 bases and is translated from base 1. The rearranged segments are TRBV10-3 and TRBJ1-4, with TRBD1 tentatively as D gene (6 bases match). Sequencing input: peripheral blood. The origin of this receptor is a man aged 65-85 years with acute or convalescent COVID-19. CDR3 sequence: CAISSEQTGMGDEKLFF. In nucleotides, the sequence is TGTGCCATCAGTAGCGAACAAACAGGGATGGGTGACGAAAAACTGTTTTTT.